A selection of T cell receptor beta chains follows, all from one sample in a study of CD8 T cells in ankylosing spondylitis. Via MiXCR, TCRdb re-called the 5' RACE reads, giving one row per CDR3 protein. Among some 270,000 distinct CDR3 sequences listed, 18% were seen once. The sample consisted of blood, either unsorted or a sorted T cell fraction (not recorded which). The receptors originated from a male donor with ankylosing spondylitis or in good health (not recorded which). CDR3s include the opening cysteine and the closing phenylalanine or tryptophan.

CDR3 protein: CSVRGGTEAFF
J gene: TRBJ1-1
V gene: TRBV20-1

CDR3 protein: CASSLRLMNTEAFF
J gene: TRBJ1-1
V gene: TRBV7-8

CDR3 protein: CASSQDAGKMNTEAFF
J gene: TRBJ1-1
V gene: TRBV4-1

CDR3 protein: CATSRVEGGPTDTQYF
J gene: TRBJ2-3
V gene: TRBV15

CDR3 protein: CSARGESYEQYF
J gene: TRBJ2-7
V gene: TRBV20-1

CDR3 protein: CASSPRADPPNTGELFF
J gene: TRBJ2-2
V gene: TRBV9

CDR3 protein: CASSMDRGPYEQYF
J gene: TRBJ2-7
V gene: TRBV5-1

CDR3 protein: CSTYGTGTYEQYF
J gene: TRBJ2-7
V gene: TRBV29-1

CDR3 protein: CAVGRLSSYEQYF
J gene: TRBJ2-7
V gene: TRBV6-1

CDR3 protein: CASSQHDRGGEKLFF
J gene: TRBJ1-4
V gene: TRBV4-2

CDR3 protein: CASSLGHGGPGELFF
J gene: TRBJ2-2
V gene: TRBV7-8

CDR3 protein: CASSSPGTFYGYTF
J gene: TRBJ1-2
V gene: TRBV11-2

CDR3 protein: CASSDRDRFYEQYF
J gene: TRBJ2-7
V gene: TRBV7-6

CDR3 protein: CSVEDPDRDQETQYF
J gene: TRBJ2-5
V gene: TRBV29-1

CDR3 protein: CASSRGRGFENEQFF
J gene: TRBJ2-1
V gene: TRBV4-1

CDR3 protein: CASSQDPTGVETQYF
J gene: TRBJ2-5
V gene: TRBV4-3

CDR3 protein: CASSTSGVMNTEAFF
J gene: TRBJ1-1
V gene: TRBV11-2

CDR3 protein: CASSYSVGNVGTDTQYF
J gene: TRBJ2-3
V gene: TRBV6-2/TRBV6-3

CDR3 protein: CASSFGPSSYEQYF
J gene: TRBJ2-7
V gene: TRBV11-2